These 15 T cell receptor beta chains were all obtained from the same sample, sequenced in a study of monozygotic twins with inflammatory bowel disease. TCRdb reanalyzed the 5' RACE reads, giving one entry per CDR3 protein sequence and no DNA. The sample includes 350,000 to 550,000 distinct CDR3 sequences. Material for sequencing was blood. Every receptor here comes from a human donor with ulcerative colitis or Crohn's disease, or a healthy co-twin of an affected twin (not recorded which).

The chain joins TRBV12-3 or TRBV12-4 to TRBJ2-7; TCRdb names TRBD1, which stays unverified in the absence of DNA. The CDR3 covers 13 residues. CDR3 sequence reads: CASSLAPRYEQYF.

V is TRBV29-1 and J is TRBJ1-2; TCRdb picks TRBD1, but there is no DNA to check that call. The germline gives CDR1 SQVTM, CDR2 ANQGSEA. The CDR3 runs to 12 residues. The chain's CDR3 is CSVVRENYGYTF. The full variable domain, completed using reference TRBV29-1 and TRBJ1-2, is SAVISQKPSRDICQRGTSLTIQCQVDSQVTMMFWYRQQPGQSLTLIATANQGSEATYESGFVIDKFPISRPNLTFSTLTVSNMSPEDSSIYLCSVVRENYGYTFGSGTRLTVV.

The chain carries TRBV12-3 or TRBV12-4 and TRBJ1-4; the D call from TCRdb, TRBD1, cannot be confirmed without DNA. The CDR3 has 14 amino acids. This CDR3 is CASGLRQGDEKLFF.

This chain joins TRBV2 and TRBJ2-7; TCRdb's D gene call, TRBD1, goes unchecked for lack of DNA. Germline CDR1 SNHLY, CDR2 FYNNEI. This CDR3 is built from 14 residues. The CDR3: CANQHGTPPGEQYF.

V usage is TRBV20-1 and J usage is TRBJ2-1; without DNA, the TCRdb call of TRBD1 cannot be checked. There are 14 residues in the CDR3. Germline loops: CDR1 DFQATT, CDR2 SNEGSKA (reference sequence). CDR3 residues: CSASVDSDWSEQFF.

This rearrangement joins TRBV7-2 to TRBJ2-7; checking the TCRdb D call of TRBD1 is not possible without DNA. This CDR3 spans 14 amino acids. Germline V gives CDR1 SGHTA, CDR2 FQGNSA. The CDR3 sequence: CASSPTVGGYEQYF.

This sequence joins TRBV5-1 and TRBJ2-3. Per the germline V gene, CDR1 is SGHRS and CDR2 is YFSETQ. There are 12 residues in the CDR3. Here the CDR3 reads CASSVRSDTQYF.

CDR3 amino acids: CASRKGSRENTEAFF. The rearrangement uses TRBV6-1 and TRBJ1-1. The CDR3 is 15 residues long. CDR1 MNHNS and CDR2 SASEGT come from the germline V gene.

This chain joins TRBV19 and TRBJ1-2; TCRdb calls TRBD1, which cannot be checked without DNA. The length of the CDR3 is 12 residues. Germline V gives CDR1 LNHDA, CDR2 SQIVND (reference sequence). CDR3 sequence: CASRDRQYGYTF.

The chain joins TRBV19 to TRBJ2-2; TCRdb picks TRBD2, but there is no DNA to check that call. Germline V gene sequence: CDR1 LNHDA, CDR2 SQIVND (reference sequence). The CDR3 consists of 12 residues. The CDR3 sequence: CASRLGTGELFF.

J is TRBJ1-1 and V is TRBV27. Germline V gives CDR1 MNHEY, CDR2 SMNVEV (reference sequence). This CDR3 has 14 amino acids. This CDR3 reads CASSLWAANTEAFF.

The gene calls are TRBV5-1 and TRBJ1-3. The CDR3 is 16 amino acids. Germline lookup yields CDR1 SGHRS and CDR2 YFSETQ. CDR3 protein: CASSRSTAGSGNTIYF.

This rearrangement joins TRBV30 to TRBJ2-1. Germline V gene data show CDR1 as GTSNPN and CDR2 as SVGIG (reference sequence). The CDR3 contains 11 residues. The CDR3 sequence: CACKIYNEQFF.

This chain joins TRBV19 and TRBJ2-6; the TCRdb call, TRBD1, lacks DNA for checking. The CDR3 is 15 residues long. CDR1 and CDR2 (germline): LNHDA, SQIVND (reference sequence). CDR3 in amino acids: CASTQGVTGANVLTF.

V usage is TRBV19 and J usage is TRBJ1-5; TCRdb proposes TRBD1, but this gene call is untestable without DNA. The germline V gene encodes CDR1 LNHDA and CDR2 SQIVND (reference sequence). The CDR3 loop spans 15 amino acids. The CDR3 reads CASSISGTGNQPQHF.